This T cell receptor (beta chain) derives from a study of blood T cell repertoires in COVID-19. Study overall: The United States, Italy and Spain provided the acute and convalescent COVID-19 samples. Sources were T cells, B-cell-depleted T cells, or PBMCs; the material itself was cDNA or gDNA.

As handled by the study authors: Nucleated cell counts were estimated from reference gene primer amplification. The table came from immunoSEQ multiplex PCR; TCRdb's copy has only in-frame clones and leaves some out. Clone size and V and J calls were adopted from that table, with D and trimming inferred from the DNA. The sample has about 200,000 clones, 87% seen once; the top ten hold approximately 6.2%. In this sample, this clone turned up once. Germline-derived CDR1 and CDR2 are LGHDT and YNNKEL (reference sequence). Trimming stripped 3 bases from V and 1 base from J, with 7 bases between. There are 14 residues in the CDR3.

The gene calls are TRBV3-1 (or the pseudogene TRBV3-2) and TRBJ1-3; tentatively, D is TRBD1 (5 bases). This clonotype was sampled from a man in his fifties or sixties who had recovered from COVID-19. Sequenced: peripheral blood. CDR3 region: CASSQEGSGNTIYF. CDR3 sequence (DNA): TGTGCCAGCAGCCAGGAGGGGTCTGGAAACACCATATATTTT.